The clone carrying this TCR beta chain has just one count. V trimming: 4 bases; J trimming: 0 bases; junction bases outside the gene matches: 5. CDR1 is SGHRS and CDR2 is YFSETQ in the germline V gene. The CDR3 consists of 15 residues. This specimen comes from a study of blood T cell repertoires in COVID-19. Libraries were prepared by immunoSEQ multiplex PCR; TCRdb keeps only in-frame clonotypes and omits some of them. The table includes 50,000 or so clones, approximately 87% detected once. Sequences were obtained from peripheral blood. The chain uses TRBV5-1 and TRBJ1-2, with 8 bases aligning to TRBD1. This TCR derives from a man aged 40-50 years with active COVID-19. The CDR3 DNA reads as TGCGCCAGCAGCCCGGACAGGGCCACTAACTATGGCTACACCTTC. Protein: CASSPDRATNYGYTF.